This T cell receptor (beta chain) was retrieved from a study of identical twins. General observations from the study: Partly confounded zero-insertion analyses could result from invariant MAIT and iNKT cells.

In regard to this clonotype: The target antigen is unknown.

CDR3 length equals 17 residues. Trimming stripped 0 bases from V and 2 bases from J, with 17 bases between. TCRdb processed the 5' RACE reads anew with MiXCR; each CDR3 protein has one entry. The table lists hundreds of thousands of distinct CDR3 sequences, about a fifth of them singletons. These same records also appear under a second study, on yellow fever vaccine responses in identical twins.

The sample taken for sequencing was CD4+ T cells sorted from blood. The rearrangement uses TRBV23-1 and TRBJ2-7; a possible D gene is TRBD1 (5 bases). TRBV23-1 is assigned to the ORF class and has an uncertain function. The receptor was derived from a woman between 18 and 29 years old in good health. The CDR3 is CASSQSATDNQAYEQYV. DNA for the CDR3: TGCGCCAGCAGTCAATCCGCGACAGACAATCAGGCCTACGAGCAGTACGTC.